One T cell receptor (beta chain) is described in this entry. About 0.5 to 1 ug RNA was reverse transcribed with random hexamers. An immunoSEQ multiplex PCR amplified TCR beta CDR3 over 54 Vbeta and 13 Jbeta. MiXCR, run by TCRdb on the immunoSEQ multiplex PCR reads, gives a single entry per CDR3 protein. The table includes under 55,000 distinct CDR3 sequences, roughly 93% detected once. V dropped 6 bases and J dropped 2 bases, with 11 bases sitting between them. The CDR3 totals 12 residues. In germline, CDR1 is DFQATT, CDR2 SNEGSKA (reference sequence). These data belong to a study of CD8 T cells in Susac syndrome. TCR beta was sequenced from blood CD8+ and CD4+ T cells. TEMRA cells were FACS-enriched, and CD8+ and CD4+ T cells were isolated negatively.

The origin of this receptor is a human donor with multiple sclerosis. Sequenced sample: CD8+ T cells from PBMCs. The rearrangement joins TRBV20-1 to TRBJ2-7, with a possible D match to TRBD2 (5 bases). The CDR3 loop is CSAEDSAYEQYF. The CDR3 DNA is TGCAGTGCGGAGGATTCAGCCTACGAGCAGTACTTC.